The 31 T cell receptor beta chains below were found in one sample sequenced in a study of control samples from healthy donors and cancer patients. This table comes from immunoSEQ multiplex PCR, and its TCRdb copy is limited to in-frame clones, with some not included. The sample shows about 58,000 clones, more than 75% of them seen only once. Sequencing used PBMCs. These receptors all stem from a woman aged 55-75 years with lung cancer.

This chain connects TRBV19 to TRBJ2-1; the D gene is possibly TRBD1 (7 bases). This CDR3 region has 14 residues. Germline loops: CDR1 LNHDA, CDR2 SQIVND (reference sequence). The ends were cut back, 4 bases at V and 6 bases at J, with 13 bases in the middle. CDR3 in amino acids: CASSSPGGTNEQFF. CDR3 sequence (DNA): TGTGCCAGTAGTAGCCCAGGGGGGACCAATGAGCAGTTCTTC.

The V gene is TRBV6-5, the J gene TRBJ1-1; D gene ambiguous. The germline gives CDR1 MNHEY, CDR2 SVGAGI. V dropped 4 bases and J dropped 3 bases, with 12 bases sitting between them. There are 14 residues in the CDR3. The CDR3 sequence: CASSFGRRDTEAFF. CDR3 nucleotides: TGTGCCAGCAGTTTTGGCCGACGAGACACTGAAGCTTTCTTT.

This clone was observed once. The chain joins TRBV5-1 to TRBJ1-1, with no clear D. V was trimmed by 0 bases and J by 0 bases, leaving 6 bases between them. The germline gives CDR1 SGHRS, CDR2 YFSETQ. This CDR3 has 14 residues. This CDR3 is CASSLGTVNTEAFF. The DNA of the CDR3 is TGCGCCAGCAGCTTGGGGACGGTGAACACTGAAGCTTTCTTT.

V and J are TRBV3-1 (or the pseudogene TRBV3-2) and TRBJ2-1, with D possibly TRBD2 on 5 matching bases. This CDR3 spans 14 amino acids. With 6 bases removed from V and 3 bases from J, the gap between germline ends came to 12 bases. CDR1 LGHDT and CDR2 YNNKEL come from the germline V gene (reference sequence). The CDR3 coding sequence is TGTGCCAGCAGGGCCGGGGATAACTACAATGAGCAGTTCTTC. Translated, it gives CASRAGDNYNEQFF.

CDR3 region: CASSQEGQNTEAFF. The CDR3 nucleotides read TGTGCCAGCAGCCAAGAAGGGCAGAACACTGAAGCTTTCTTT. The chain has TRBV4-2 and TRBJ1-1; D remains ambiguous. The germline V and J ends were trimmed by 0 bases and 1 base, with 6 bases remaining between them. Germline-derived CDR1 and CDR2 are LGHNA and YNFKEQ. This CDR3 is 14 amino acids long.

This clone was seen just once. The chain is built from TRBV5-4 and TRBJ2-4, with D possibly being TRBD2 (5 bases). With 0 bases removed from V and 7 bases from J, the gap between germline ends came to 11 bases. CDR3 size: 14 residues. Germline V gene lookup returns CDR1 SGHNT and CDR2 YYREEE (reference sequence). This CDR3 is CASSLDSGSNIQYF. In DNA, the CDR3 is TGTGCCAGCAGCTTGGATTCGGGATCGAACATTCAGTACTTC.

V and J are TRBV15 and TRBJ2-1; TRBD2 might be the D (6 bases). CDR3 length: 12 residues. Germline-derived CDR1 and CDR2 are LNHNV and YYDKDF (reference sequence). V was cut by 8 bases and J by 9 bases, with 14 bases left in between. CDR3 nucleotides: TGTGCCACCGGGGGGTTCCAGGGTGAGCAGTTCTTC. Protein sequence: CATGGFQGEQFF.

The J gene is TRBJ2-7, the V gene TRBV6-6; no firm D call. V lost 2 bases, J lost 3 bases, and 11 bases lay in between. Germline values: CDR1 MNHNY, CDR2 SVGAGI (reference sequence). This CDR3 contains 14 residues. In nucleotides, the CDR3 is TGTGCCAGCAGTTACGGCACTGGCATCTACGAGCAGTACTTC. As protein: CASSYGTGIYEQYF.

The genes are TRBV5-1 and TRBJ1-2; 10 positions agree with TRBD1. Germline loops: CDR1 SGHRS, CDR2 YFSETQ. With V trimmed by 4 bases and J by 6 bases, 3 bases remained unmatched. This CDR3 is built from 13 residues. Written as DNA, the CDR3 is TGCGCCAGCAGCCACGGACAGGGGGATGGCTACACCTTC. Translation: CASSHGQGDGYTF. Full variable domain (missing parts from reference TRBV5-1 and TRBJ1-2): KAGVTQTPRYLIKTRGQQVTLSCSPISGHRSVSWYQQTPGQGLQFLFEYFSETQRNKGNFPGRFSGRQFSNSRSEMNVSTLELGDSALYLCASSHGQGDGYTFGSGTRLTVV.

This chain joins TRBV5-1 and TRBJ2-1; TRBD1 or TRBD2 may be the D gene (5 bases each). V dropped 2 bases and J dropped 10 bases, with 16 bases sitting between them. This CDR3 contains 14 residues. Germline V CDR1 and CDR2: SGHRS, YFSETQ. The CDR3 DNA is TGCGCCAGCAGCTTAGGTTCCCTCAGGGAGGAGCAGTTCTTC. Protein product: CASSLGSLREEQFF.

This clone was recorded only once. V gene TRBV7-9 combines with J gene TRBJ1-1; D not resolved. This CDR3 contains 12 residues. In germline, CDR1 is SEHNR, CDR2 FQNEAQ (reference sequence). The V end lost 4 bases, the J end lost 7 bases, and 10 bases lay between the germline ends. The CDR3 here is CASSSMENEAFF. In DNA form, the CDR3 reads TGTGCCAGCAGCTCGATGGAGAATGAAGCTTTCTTT.

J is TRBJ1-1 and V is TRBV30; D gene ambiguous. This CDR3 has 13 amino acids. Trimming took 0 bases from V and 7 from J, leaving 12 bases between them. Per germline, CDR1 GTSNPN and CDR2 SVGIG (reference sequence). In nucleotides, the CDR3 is TGTGCCTGGAGTGTATCCACGAGAGGTGAAGCTTTCTTT. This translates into CAWSVSTRGEAFF.

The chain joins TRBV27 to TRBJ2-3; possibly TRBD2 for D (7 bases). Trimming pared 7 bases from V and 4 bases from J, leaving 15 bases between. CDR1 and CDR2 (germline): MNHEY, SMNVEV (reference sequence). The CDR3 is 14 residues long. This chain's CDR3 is CASNEGGRADTQYF. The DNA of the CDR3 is TGTGCCAGCAATGAGGGGGGGCGGGCAGATACGCAGTATTTT.

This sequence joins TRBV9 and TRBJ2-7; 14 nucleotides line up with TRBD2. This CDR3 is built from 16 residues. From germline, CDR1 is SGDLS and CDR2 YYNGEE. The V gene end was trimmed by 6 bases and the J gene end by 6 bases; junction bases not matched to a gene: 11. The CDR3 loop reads CASTVGLAGGYAEQYF. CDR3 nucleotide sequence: TGTGCCAGCACCGTCGGACTAGCGGGAGGCTACGCCGAGCAGTACTTC.

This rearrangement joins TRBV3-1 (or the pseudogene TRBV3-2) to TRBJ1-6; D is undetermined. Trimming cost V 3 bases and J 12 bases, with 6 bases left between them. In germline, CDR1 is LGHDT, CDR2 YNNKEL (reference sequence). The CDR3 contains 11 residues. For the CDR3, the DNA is TGTGCCAGCAGCCAGGGGAGACCCCTCCACTTT. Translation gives CASSQGRPLHF.

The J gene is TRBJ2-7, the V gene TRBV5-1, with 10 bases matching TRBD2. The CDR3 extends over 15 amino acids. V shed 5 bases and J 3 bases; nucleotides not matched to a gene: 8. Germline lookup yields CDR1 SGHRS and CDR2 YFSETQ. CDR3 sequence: CASSPRTSGVYEQYF. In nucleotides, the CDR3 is TGCGCCAGCAGTCCTAGGACTAGCGGTGTCTACGAGCAGTACTTC.

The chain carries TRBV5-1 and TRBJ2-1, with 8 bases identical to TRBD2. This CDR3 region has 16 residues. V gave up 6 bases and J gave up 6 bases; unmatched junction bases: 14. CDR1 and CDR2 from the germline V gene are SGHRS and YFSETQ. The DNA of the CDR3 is TGCGCCAGCACTTCACTTTCTAGCGGGTTACCCAATGAGCAGTTCTTC. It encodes CASTSLSSGLPNEQFF.

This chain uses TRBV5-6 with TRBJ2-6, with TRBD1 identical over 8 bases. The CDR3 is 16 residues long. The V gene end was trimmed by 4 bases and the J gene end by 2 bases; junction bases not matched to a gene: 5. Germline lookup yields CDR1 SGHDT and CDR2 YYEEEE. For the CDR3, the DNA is TGTGCCAGCAGCGGGGTCAGGGGGCCTGGGGCCAACGTCCTGACTTTC. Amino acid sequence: CASSGVRGPGANVLTF. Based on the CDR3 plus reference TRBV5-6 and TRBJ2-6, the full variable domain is DAGVTQSPTHLIKTRGQQVTLRCSPKSGHDTVSWYQQALGQGPQFIFQYYEEEERQRGNFPDRFSGHQFPNYSSELNVNALLLGDSALYLCASSGVRGPGANVLTFGAGSRLTVL.

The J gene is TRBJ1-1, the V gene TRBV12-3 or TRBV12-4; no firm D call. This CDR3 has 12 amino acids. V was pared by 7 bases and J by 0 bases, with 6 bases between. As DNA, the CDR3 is TGTGCCAGCAATAGGTTGAACACTGAAGCTTTCTTT. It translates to CASNRLNTEAFF.

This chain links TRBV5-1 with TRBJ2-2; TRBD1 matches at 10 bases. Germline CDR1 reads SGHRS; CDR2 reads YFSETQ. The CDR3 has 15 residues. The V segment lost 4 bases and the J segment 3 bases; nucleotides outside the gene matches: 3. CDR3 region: CASSQTGGYTGELFF. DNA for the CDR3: TGCGCCAGCAGCCAGACAGGGGGCTACACCGGGGAGCTGTTTTTT.

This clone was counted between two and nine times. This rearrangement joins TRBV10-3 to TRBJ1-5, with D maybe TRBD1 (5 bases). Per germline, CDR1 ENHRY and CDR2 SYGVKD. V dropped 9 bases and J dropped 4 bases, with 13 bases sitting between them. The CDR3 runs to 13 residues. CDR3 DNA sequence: TGTGCCATTGCCTCGGGGGAGAATCAGCCCCAGCATTTT. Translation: CAIASGENQPQHF.

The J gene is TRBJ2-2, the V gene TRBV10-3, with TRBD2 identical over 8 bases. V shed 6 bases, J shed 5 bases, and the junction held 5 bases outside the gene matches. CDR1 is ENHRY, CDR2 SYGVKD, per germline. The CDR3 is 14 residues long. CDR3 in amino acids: CAIRGASGTGELFF. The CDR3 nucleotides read TGTGCCATCAGGGGGGCTAGCGGGACCGGGGAGCTGTTTTTT.

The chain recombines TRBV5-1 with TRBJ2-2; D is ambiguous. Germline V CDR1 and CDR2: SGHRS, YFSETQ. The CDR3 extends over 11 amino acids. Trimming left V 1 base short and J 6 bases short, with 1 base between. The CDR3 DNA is TGCGCCAGCAGCTTGCCCGGGGAGCTGTTTTTT. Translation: CASSLPGELFF.

The CDR3 nucleotides are TGCGCCAGCAGCTTGGATGGGCGCTCCATTAACAATGAGCAGTTCTTC. The encoded protein is CASSLDGRSINNEQFF. This chain connects TRBV5-1 to TRBJ2-1; D is uncertain. CDR1 SGHRS and CDR2 YFSETQ come from the germline V gene. The CDR3 is 16 amino acids. With 0 bases removed from V and 5 bases from J, the gap between germline ends came to 15 bases.

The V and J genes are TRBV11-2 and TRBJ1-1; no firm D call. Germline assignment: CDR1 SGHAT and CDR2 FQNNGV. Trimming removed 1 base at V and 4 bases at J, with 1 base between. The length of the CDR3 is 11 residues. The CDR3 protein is CASSLATEAFF. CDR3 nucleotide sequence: TGTGCCAGCAGCTTAGCCACTGAAGCTTTCTTT.

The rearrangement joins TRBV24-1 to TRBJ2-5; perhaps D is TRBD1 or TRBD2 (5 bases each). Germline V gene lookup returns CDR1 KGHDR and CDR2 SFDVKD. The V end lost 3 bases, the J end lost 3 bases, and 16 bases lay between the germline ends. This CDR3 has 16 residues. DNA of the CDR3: TGTGCCACCAGTGATCCCGGGACCTCGGTCGAAGAGACCCAGTACTTC. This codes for CATSDPGTSVEETQYF.

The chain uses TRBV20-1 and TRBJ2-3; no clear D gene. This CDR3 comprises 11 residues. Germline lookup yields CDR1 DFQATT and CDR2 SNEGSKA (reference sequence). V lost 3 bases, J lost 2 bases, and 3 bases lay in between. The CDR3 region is CSASFTDTQYF. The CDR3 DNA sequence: TGCAGTGCTAGCTTCACAGATACGCAGTATTTT.

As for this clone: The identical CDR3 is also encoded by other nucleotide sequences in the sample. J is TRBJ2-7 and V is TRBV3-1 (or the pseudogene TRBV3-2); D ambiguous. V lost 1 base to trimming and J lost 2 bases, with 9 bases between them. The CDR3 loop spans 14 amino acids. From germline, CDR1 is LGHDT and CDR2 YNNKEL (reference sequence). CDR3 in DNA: TGTGCCAGCAGCCAAGGTACCCTAACCTACGAGCAGTACTTC. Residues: CASSQGTLTYEQYF.

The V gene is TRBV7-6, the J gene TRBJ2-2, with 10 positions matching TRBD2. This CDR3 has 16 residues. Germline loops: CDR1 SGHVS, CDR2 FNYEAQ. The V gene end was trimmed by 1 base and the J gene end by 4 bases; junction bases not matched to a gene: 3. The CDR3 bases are TGTGCCAGCAGCTTAGAAGCGGGAGGGGGCACCGGGGAGCTGTTTTTT. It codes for CASSLEAGGGTGELFF. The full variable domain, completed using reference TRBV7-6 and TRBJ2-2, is GAGVSQSPRYKVTKRGQDVALRCDPISGHVSLYWYRQALGQGPEFLTYFNYEAQQDKSGLPNDRFSAERPEGSISTLTIQRTEQRDSAMYRCASSLEAGGGTGELFFGEGSRLTVL.

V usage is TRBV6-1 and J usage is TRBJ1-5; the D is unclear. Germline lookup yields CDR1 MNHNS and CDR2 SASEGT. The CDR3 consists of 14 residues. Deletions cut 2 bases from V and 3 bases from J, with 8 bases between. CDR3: CASSELLVNQPQHF. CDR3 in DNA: TGTGCCAGCAGTGAACTACTGGTCAATCAGCCCCAGCATTTT.

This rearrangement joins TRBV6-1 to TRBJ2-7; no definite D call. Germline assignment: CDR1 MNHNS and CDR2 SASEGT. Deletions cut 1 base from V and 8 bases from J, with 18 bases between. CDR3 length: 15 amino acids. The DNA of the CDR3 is TGTGCCAGCAGTGAAGGCGGCAGCCGGGCCGGAAAGCAGTACTTC. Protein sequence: CASSEGGSRAGKQYF.